A single sample is the source of the 16 T cell receptor beta chains below, sequenced in a study of cytomegalovirus exposure and HLA in healthy donors (dated by TCRdb to the late 2010s). The protocol used for the library was the immunoSEQ multiplex PCR assay. A mixture of 60 forward primers for TCR Vbeta segments and 13 reverse primers for TCR Jbeta segments was used in the multiplex PCR. Held by TCRdb, this immuneACCESS table contains in-frame sequences only and omits some clones. Under half of the omission traces to an unresolved V gene where checked; the cause of the rest is unknown. This sample comprises more than 85,000 clones, under 80% of them detected only once. Together, the top ten hold 4% of the sample. The sequenced sample was PBMCs. Receptor source: a woman between 45 and 65 years old in good health and CMV-seropositive.

The V call is TRBV7-9, the J call TRBJ1-2; 7 bases align to TRBD1. Trimming took 5 bases from V and 1 from J; bases not matched to a gene: 10. Germline V gene sequence: CDR1 SEHNR, CDR2 FQNEAQ (reference sequence). This CDR3 contains 16 residues. The CDR3 region is CASSVVGTADNYGYTF. In nucleotides, the CDR3 is TGTGCCAGCAGCGTTGTCGGGACAGCTGATAACTATGGCTACACCTTC.

This clone was seen once. This chain uses TRBV4-2 with TRBJ2-1; D unclear. Trimming pared 3 bases from V and 0 bases from J, leaving 3 bases between. This CDR3 comprises 13 residues. Germline assignment: CDR1 LGHNA and CDR2 YNFKEQ. The CDR3 nucleotides are TGTGCCAGCAGCCACGGCTCCTACAATGAGCAGTTCTTC. Amino acids: CASSHGSYNEQFF.

This chain links TRBV2 with TRBJ1-4, with 7 bases lining up with TRBD1. The CDR3 consists of 16 residues. Germline values: CDR1 SNHLY, CDR2 FYNNEI. Trimming removed 4 bases from V and 7 bases from J; junction bases left unmatched: 12. The CDR3 DNA follows: TGTGCCAGCAGTGTGTTCCTGACAGGGCAGAGTGAAAAACTGTTTTTT. Residues: CASSVFLTGQSEKLFF. The whole variable domain, filled in from reference TRBV2 and TRBJ1-4, reads EPEVTQTPSHQVTQMGQEVILRCVPISNHLYFYWYRQILGQKVEFLVSFYNNEISEKSEIFDDQFSVERPDGSNFTLKIRSTKLEDSAMYFCASSVFLTGQSEKLFFGSGTQLSVL.

This chain joins TRBV30 and TRBJ1-1, with a possible D match to TRBD1 (6 bases). The germline CDR1 and CDR2 sequences are GTSNPN and SVGIG (reference sequence). Trimming removed 2 bases at V and 3 bases at J, with 10 bases between. This CDR3 is 13 amino acids long. The CDR3 region has the DNA TGTGCCTGGAGTTCTCAGGGGTACACTGAAGCTTTCTTT. This translates into CAWSSQGYTEAFF. Drawing the rest from reference TRBV30 and TRBJ1-1, the complete variable domain is SQTIHQWPATLVQPVGSPLSLECTVEGTSNPNLYWYRQAAGRGLQLLFYSVGIGQISSEVPQNLSASRPQDRQFILSSKKLLLSDSGFYLCAWSSQGYTEAFFGQGTRLTVV.

The chain employs TRBV5-1 and TRBJ2-7; weak D call: TRBD1 (6 bases). Trimming pared 4 bases from V and 1 base from J, leaving 9 bases between. This CDR3 has 13 amino acids. CDR1 and CDR2 from the germline V gene are SGHRS and YFSETQ. The CDR3 DNA reads as TGCGCCAGCAGCCCGGACAGTTCCTACGAGCAGTACTTC. Amino acids: CASSPDSSYEQYF.

J is TRBJ2-7 and V is TRBV15; no definite D call. Trimming left V 0 bases short and J 0 bases short, with 12 bases between. The CDR3 loop spans 16 amino acids. Germline CDR1 and CDR2: LNHNV and YYDKDF (reference sequence). CDR3 sequence: CATSRERKDPSYEQYF. The CDR3 DNA sequence: TGTGCCACCAGCAGAGAGAGGAAGGATCCCTCCTACGAGCAGTACTTC. The complete variable domain, with remaining parts taken from reference TRBV15 and TRBJ2-7, reads DAMVIQNPRYQVTQFGKPVTLSCSQTLNHNVMYWYQQKSSQAPKLLFHYYDKDFNNEADTPDNFQSRRPNTSFCFLDIRSPGLGDTAMYLCATSRERKDPSYEQYFGPGTRLTVT.

The chain carries TRBV15 and TRBJ1-1; a weak D match, TRBD1 (6 bases). Trimming cost V 1 base and J 1 base, with 22 bases left between them. Germline lookup yields CDR1 LNHNV and CDR2 YYDKDF (reference sequence). CDR3 size: 19 residues. The CDR3, as DNA: TGTGCCACCAGCAGAGTTGGCACGGGACAACGAGCCCCGAACACTGAAGCTTTCTTT. Translated: CATSRVGTGQRAPNTEAFF. Using reference TRBV15 and TRBJ1-1 for the parts outside the CDR3, the full variable domain is DAMVIQNPRYQVTQFGKPVTLSCSQTLNHNVMYWYQQKSSQAPKLLFHYYDKDFNNEADTPDNFQSRRPNTSFCFLDIRSPGLGDTAMYLCATSRVGTGQRAPNTEAFFGQGTRLTVV.

This rearrangement joins TRBV9 to TRBJ2-6; TRBD2 matches at 13 bases. The CDR3 contains 18 residues. V lost 4 bases and J lost 1; bases outside the gene matches: 5. Germline V gene sequence: CDR1 SGDLS, CDR2 YYNGEE. The CDR3 region has the DNA TGTGCCAGCAGCTTAACGACTAGCGGGAGGTCTGGGGCCAACGTCCTGACTTTC. Translated: CASSLTTSGRSGANVLTF. Combining the CDR3 with reference TRBV9 and TRBJ2-6 gives the whole variable domain DSGVTQTPKHLITATGQRVTLRCSPRSGDLSVYWYQQSLDQGLQFLIQYYNGEERAKGNILERFSAQQFPDLHSELNLSSLELGDSALYFCASSLTTSGRSGANVLTFGAGSRLTVL.

The gene calls are TRBV6-5 and TRBJ2-7, with 10 bases that match TRBD1. V gave up 4 bases and J gave up 3 bases; unmatched junction bases: 9. Germline V gene lookup returns CDR1 MNHEY and CDR2 SVGAGI. The CDR3 loop spans 16 amino acids. In DNA form, the CDR3 reads TGTGCCAGCAGTTTACGTCGGACAGGGGGTAACTACGAGCAGTACTTC. This sequence encodes CASSLRRTGGNYEQYF.

The chain joins TRBV4-2 to TRBJ2-7; D unclear. The CDR3 is 15 amino acids. V dropped 0 bases and J dropped 3 bases, with 12 bases sitting between them. CDR1 LGHNA and CDR2 YNFKEQ come from the germline V gene. CDR3 sequence: CASSQDPESFYEQYF. In nucleotides, the CDR3 is TGTGCCAGCAGCCAAGATCCGGAGTCCTTCTACGAGCAGTACTTC.

This chain joins TRBV27 and TRBJ1-3, with D perhaps matching TRBD1 (5 bases). Germline CDR1 MNHEY, CDR2 SMNVEV (reference sequence). Trimming took 5 bases from V and 2 from J, leaving 22 bases between them. The length of the CDR3 is 18 residues. The chain's CDR3 is CASSPPTSRGRPGNTIYF. The CDR3, as DNA: TGTGCCAGCAGTCCCCCTACATCTAGGGGTAGGCCTGGAAACACCATATATTTT.

The chain combines TRBV4-2 with TRBJ2-3, with 12 bases matching TRBD2. V lost 3 bases to trimming and J lost 0 bases; unmatched junction nucleotides: 7. CDR1 and CDR2 (germline): LGHNA, YNFKEQ. The CDR3 has 18 amino acids. The CDR3 spells CASSQELAGGSSTDTQYF. As DNA, the CDR3 is TGTGCCAGCAGCCAGGAACTAGCGGGAGGTTCTAGCACAGATACGCAGTATTTT.

The gene calls are TRBV6-1 and TRBJ2-7; 7 bases line up with TRBD1. CDR1 MNHNS and CDR2 SASEGT come from the germline V gene. The ends lost 7 bases at V and 13 bases at J; junction bases unmatched: 10. This CDR3 spans 11 amino acids. CDR3 loop: CASTQGGQNYF. The CDR3 DNA reads TGTGCCAGCACCCAAGGGGGACAGAATTACTTC.

The chain has TRBV7-9 and TRBJ1-2; 11 nucleotides line up with TRBD1. J gave up 7 bases and V 8 bases, and 9 bases lay outside the gene matches. The germline V gene encodes CDR1 SEHNR and CDR2 FQNEAQ (reference sequence). This CDR3 comprises 14 residues. The CDR3 region has the DNA TGTGCCAGCTACCTATCCGGGACAGGGGGTGGCTACACCTTC. Translating it yields CASYLSGTGGGYTF.

This chain connects TRBV2 to TRBJ1-3, with D possibly being TRBD1 (6 bases). Germline-derived CDR1 and CDR2 are SNHLY and FYNNEI. With 6 bases removed from V and 4 bases from J, the gap between germline ends came to 13 bases. The CDR3 is 14 residues long. The chain's CDR3 is CASREAGAGNTIYF. The DNA for the CDR3 is TGTGCCAGCAGGGAGGCAGGGGCCGGAAACACCATATATTTT.

J is TRBJ2-3 and V is TRBV6-1, with TRBD2 matching 7 bases. Germline-derived CDR1 and CDR2 are MNHNS and SASEGT. With 10 bases clipped from V and 4 bases from J, the junction kept 11 bases outside the gene matches. CDR3 size: 14 residues. The CDR3 reads CATPRTSSSDTQYF. The CDR3 nucleotides read TGTGCCACCCCTCGGACTAGTTCTTCAGATACGCAGTATTTT.